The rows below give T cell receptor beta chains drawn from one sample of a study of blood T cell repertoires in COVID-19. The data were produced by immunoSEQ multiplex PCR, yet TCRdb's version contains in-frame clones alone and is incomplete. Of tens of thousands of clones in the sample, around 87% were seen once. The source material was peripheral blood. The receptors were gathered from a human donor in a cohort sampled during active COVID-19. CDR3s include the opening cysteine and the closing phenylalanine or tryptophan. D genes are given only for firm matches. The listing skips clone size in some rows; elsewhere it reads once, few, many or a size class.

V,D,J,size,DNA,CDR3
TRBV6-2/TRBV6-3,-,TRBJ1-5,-,TGTGCCAGCAGTTACAACCGGCGGGGTAACGATCAGCCCCAGCATTTT,CASSYNRRGNDQPQHF
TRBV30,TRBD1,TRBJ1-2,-,TGTGCCTTCCGGGACAGGGGTAGGGCTAACTATGGCTACACCTTC,CAFRDRGRANYGYTF
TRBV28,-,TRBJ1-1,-,TGTGCCAGCAGTTTTGCAGGGAACACTGAAGCTTTCTTT,CASSFAGNTEAFF
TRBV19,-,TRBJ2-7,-,TGTGCCAGTAGTATGTCGGGGGCCTACGAGCAGTACTTC,CASSMSGAYEQYF
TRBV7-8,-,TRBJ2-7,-,TGTGCCAGTCGGACAGTATCCTACGAGCAGTACTTC,CASRTVSYEQYF
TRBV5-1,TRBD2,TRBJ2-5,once,TGCGCCAGCAGCACTACGACTAGCGATAGGGAGACCCAGTACTTC,CASSTTTSDRETQYF
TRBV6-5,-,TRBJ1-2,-,TGTGCCAGCAAACAAGGGGTGGGCTATGGCTACACCTTC,CASKQGVGYGYTF
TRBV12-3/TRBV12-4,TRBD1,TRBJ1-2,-,TGTGCCAGCAGGGGGACAGGCACCTATGGCTACACCTTC,CASRGTGTYGYTF
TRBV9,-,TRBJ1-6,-,TGTGCCAGCAGCGCGGAGGGAGGGAATTCACCCCTCCACTTT,CASSAEGGNSPLHF
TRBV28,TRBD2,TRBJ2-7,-,TGTGCCAGCAGCTACGTAGCGGGAGGGCCCTTGTCCTACGAGCAGTACTTC,CASSYVAGGPLSYEQYF
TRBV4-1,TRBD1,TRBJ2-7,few,TGCGCCAGCAGCCGGGGGACAGGGGGCGAGGACGAGCAGTACTTC,CASSRGTGGEDEQYF
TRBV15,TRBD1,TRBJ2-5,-,TGTGCCACCAGCAGAGATGGGGACAGCCAAGAGACCCAGTACTTC,CATSRDGDSQETQYF
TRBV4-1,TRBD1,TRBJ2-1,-,TGCGCCAGCAGCCAAGATTTGGCAGGGGGCGGCAATGAGCAGTTCTTC,CASSQDLAGGGNEQFF
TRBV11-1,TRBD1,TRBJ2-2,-,TGTGCCAGCAGCGCCGACAGGGGGCCGGCCGGGGAGCTGTTTTTT,CASSADRGPAGELFF
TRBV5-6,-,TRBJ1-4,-,TGTGCCAGCAGTGGGGGGGATGAAAAACTGTTTTTT,CASSGGDEKLFF
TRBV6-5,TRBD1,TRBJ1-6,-,TGTGCCAGCAGTAATTGGGGGACAGAGGATTCACCCCTCCACTTT,CASSNWGTEDSPLHF
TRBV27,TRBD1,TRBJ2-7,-,TGTGCCAGCAGAGGACAGGGCGGGTACGAGCAGTACTTC,CASRGQGGYEQYF
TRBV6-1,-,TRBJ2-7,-,TGTGCCAGCAGTGATTTGCTGACGGGCGAGCAGTACTTC,CASSDLLTGEQYF
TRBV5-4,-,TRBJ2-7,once,TGTGCCAGCAGCCTCCCGGGTCCTTTCTACGAGCAGTACTTC,CASSLPGPFYEQYF
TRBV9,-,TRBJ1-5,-,TGTGCCAGCAGCGGAGGGAGCCATCAGCCCCAGCATTTT,CASSGGSHQPQHF
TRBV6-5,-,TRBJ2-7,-,TGTGCCAGCACCAGGAACTACGAGCAGTACTTC,CASTRNYEQYF
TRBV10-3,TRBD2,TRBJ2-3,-,TGTGCCATCAGTTGGACTAGCGGGGGGATTAGCACAGATACGCAGTATTTT,CAISWTSGGISTDTQYF
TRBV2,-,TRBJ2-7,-,TGTGCCAGCACCACGGAGGGACGGTACTCCTACGAGCAGTACTTC,CASTTEGRYSYEQYF
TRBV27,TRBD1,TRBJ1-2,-,TGTGCCAGCAGACTAACAGGGGAAGACCACTATGGCTACACCTTC,CASRLTGEDHYGYTF
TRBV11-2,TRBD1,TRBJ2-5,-,TGTGCCAGCAGCCCTAGGGACAGGAGGGAGGAGACCCAGTACTTC,CASSPRDRREETQYF
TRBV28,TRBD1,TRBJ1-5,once,TGTGCCAGCAGTTTTTCAGGGGGTATAGCCCATCAGCCCCAGCATTTT,CASSFSGGIAHQPQHF
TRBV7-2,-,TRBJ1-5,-,TGTGCCAGCAGCTTAGAGGGGTTTGACAATCAGCCCCAGCATTTT,CASSLEGFDNQPQHF
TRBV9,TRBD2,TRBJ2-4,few,TGTGCCAGCAGCGTAGGAGGCGGGAGGGCGCCCAAAAACATTCAGTACTTC,CASSVGGGRAPKNIQYF
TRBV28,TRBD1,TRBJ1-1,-,TGTGCCAGCCTGCCATCCGGGACAGGGAACACTGAAGCTTTCTTT,CASLPSGTGNTEAFF
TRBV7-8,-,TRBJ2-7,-,TGTGCCAGCAGCTTAGGCGCGGGATTAGCCTACGAGCAGTACTTC,CASSLGAGLAYEQYF
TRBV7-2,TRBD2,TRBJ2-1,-,TGTGCCAGCAGCTTAGTTGGGACTAGCGGGAATGAGCAGTTCTTC,CASSLVGTSGNEQFF
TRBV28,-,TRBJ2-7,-,TGTGCCAGCAGTTCCCGACTGAGCTCCTACGAGCAGTACTTC,CASSSRLSSYEQYF
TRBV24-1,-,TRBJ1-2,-,TGTGCCACCAGTGTGAGGGTAGGAGGCTATGGCTACACCTTC,CATSVRVGGYGYTF
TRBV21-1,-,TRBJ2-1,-,TGTGCCAGCAGCAAACGGGGACTACGCTCCTACAATGAGCAGTTCTTC,CASSKRGLRSYNEQFF
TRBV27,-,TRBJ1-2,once,TGTGCCAGCAGTTTATACCAGGGCTATGGCTACACCTTC,CASSLYQGYGYTF
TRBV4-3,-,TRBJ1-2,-,TGCGCCAGCAGCCAAGATAATGGCGGCTACACCTTC,CASSQDNGGYTF
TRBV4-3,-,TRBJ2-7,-,TGCGCCAGCAGCCAAGATCACAGGTGGACCTACGAGCAGTACTTC,CASSQDHRWTYEQYF
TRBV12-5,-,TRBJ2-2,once,TGTGCTAGTGCCCCCGGACATGTCACCGGGGAGCTGTTTTTT,CASAPGHVTGELFF
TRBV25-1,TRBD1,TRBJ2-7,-,TGTGCCAGCAGTGGGCTAAGACAGGGGGCTTCGTACGAGCAGTACTTC,CASSGLRQGASYEQYF
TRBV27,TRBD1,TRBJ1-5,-,TGTGCCAGCAGTTCGACCGGGACAGGGCTAAATCAGCCCCAGCATTTT,CASSSTGTGLNQPQHF
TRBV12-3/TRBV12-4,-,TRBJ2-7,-,TGTGCCAGCAGTTTAGGGGCAGGGCTGGAGCAGTACTTC,CASSLGAGLEQYF
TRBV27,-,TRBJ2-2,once,TGTGCCAGCAGTTTGATAGCGGACACGGGGGAGCTGTTTTTT,CASSLIADTGELFF
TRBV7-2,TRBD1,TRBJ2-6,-,TGTGCCAGCAGCACGACCGGGACAGCGTTCTCTGGGGCCAACGTCCTGACTTTC,CASSTTGTAFSGANVLTF
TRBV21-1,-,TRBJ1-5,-,TGTGCCAGCAGCCTCTTCGCCGGGACAGGGGAAGACGGACAGCCCCAGCATTTT,CASSLFAGTGEDGQPQHF
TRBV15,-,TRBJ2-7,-,TGTGCCACCAGCAGCCCTGAGGAGGACTACGAGCAGTACTTC,CATSSPEEDYEQYF
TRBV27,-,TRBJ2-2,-,TGTGCCAGCAGTTTACGTGTTGGGACTAACACCGGGGAGCTGTTTTTT,CASSLRVGTNTGELFF
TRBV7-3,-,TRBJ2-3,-,TGTGCCAGCAGCTTAATGCGCGCGGGTCCCTTGGATACGCAGTATTTT,CASSLMRAGPLDTQYF
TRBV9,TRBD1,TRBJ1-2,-,TGTGCCAGCAGCCCCACCGGGACAGCGGCTTCCTATGGCTACACCTTC,CASSPTGTAASYGYTF
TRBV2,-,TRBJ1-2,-,TGTGCCAGCAGTCTCACGGACATCCTCCCATTGGGATATGGCTACACCTTC,CASSLTDILPLGYGYTF
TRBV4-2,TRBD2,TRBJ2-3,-,TGTGCCAGCAGCCAAGGTTCCGCGGGGGGCGAAAATACGCAGTATTTT,CASSQGSAGGENTQYF
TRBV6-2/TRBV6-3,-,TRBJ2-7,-,TGTGCCAGCAGTTACTCGGAGGGAGGCTACGAGCAGTACTTC,CASSYSEGGYEQYF
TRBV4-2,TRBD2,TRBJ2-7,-,TGTGCCAGCAGCCACACTGACGGGGGGTTCGACGAGCAGTACTTC,CASSHTDGGFDEQYF
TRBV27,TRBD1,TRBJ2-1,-,TGTGCCAGCAGAACTACAGGGGTGAGCTCCTACAATGAGCAGTTCTTC,CASRTTGVSSYNEQFF
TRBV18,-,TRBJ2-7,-,TGTGCCAGCTCACCAGGACAGTTCTACGAGCAGTACTTC,CASSPGQFYEQYF
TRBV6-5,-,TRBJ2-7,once,TGTGCCAGCACCCAGGGTTACGAGCAGTACTTC,CASTQGYEQYF
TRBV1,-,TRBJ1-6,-,TGCACCAGCAGCCAGAAGGGAACAGGGAGAGATTCACCCCTCCACTTT,CTSSQKGTGRDSPLHF
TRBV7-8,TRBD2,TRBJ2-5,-,TGTGCCAGCAGCTCTCCGGGACTAGCGGTTCAAGAGACCCAGTACTTC,CASSSPGLAVQETQYF